The rows below give T cell receptor beta chains drawn from one sample of a study of STAT5B mutations in CD4+ large granular lymphocyte leukemia. Assay used: immunoSEQ multiplex PCR; TCRdb lists only in-frame clones, some missing. This sample yields 40,000 or so clones, of which under 85% are seen a single time; 0.45% to 0.55% belongs to the top ten. Sequencing was performed on CD4+ T cells from blood buffy coats. The receptor set was obtained from a human donor in good health. The CDR3 runs from the conserved cysteine through the conserved F or W. The D gene is left open where the match is weak. Size tells how often a clone was seen (once, few, many) or the class of an expanded clone, and some rows leave it out.

abundance	d_gene	v_gene	j_gene	CDR3aa	CDR3nt
-	-	TRBV19	TRBJ1-5	CASSWGNQPQHF	TGTGCCAGTAGTTGGGGCAATCAGCCCCAGCATTTT
-	-	TRBV2	TRBJ1-6	CASRPDSWNSPLHF	TGTGCCAGCAGACCGGACAGCTGGAATTCACCCCTCCACTTT
-	TRBD2	TRBV27	TRBJ2-1	CASSWTSGPYNEQFF	TGTGCCAGCAGTTGGACTAGCGGCCCCTACAATGAGCAGTTCTTC
-	TRBD1	TRBV18	TRBJ2-3	CASSPTGNTDTQYF	TGTGCCAGCTCACCGACAGGGAACACAGATACGCAGTATTTT
-	-	TRBV5-4	TRBJ2-1	CASSPWSVSSYNEQFF	TGTGCCAGCAGCCCCTGGAGCGTAAGCTCCTACAATGAGCAGTTCTTC
-	TRBD1	TRBV6-1	TRBJ1-4	CASRSGQGYEKLFF	TGTGCCAGCAGGAGTGGACAGGGCTATGAAAAACTGTTTTTT
-	-	TRBV11-2	TRBJ2-1	CASSLLEVHEQFF	TGTGCCAGCAGCTTACTCGAGGTCCATGAGCAGTTCTTC
-	-	TRBV7-2	TRBJ1-1	CASIWGNTEAFF	TGTGCCAGCATCTGGGGGAACACTGAAGCTTTCTTT
few	-	TRBV7-2	TRBJ2-1	CASSPEGLGLNEQFF	TGTGCCAGCAGCCCCGAAGGGCTGGGCCTCAATGAGCAGTTCTTC
-	-	TRBV29-1	TRBJ2-1	CSVEDQLVSYNEQFF	TGCAGCGTTGAAGATCAGCTAGTCTCCTACAATGAGCAGTTCTTC
-	TRBD2	TRBV5-4	TRBJ2-5	CASSIRSGGQETQYF	TGTGCCAGCAGCATCCGGAGCGGGGGCCAAGAGACCCAGTACTTC
few	-	TRBV30	TRBJ1-5	CAWSGGGSGNQPQHF	TGTGCCTGGAGTGGTGGAGGGTCGGGCAATCAGCCCCAGCATTTT
few	TRBD1	TRBV6-6	TRBJ1-1	CASSFRGRVNTEAFF	TGTGCCAGCAGTTTCAGGGGGCGGGTGAACACTGAAGCTTTCTTT
-	TRBD1	TRBV9	TRBJ2-1	CASSPGQTDNEQFF	TGTGCCAGCAGCCCGGGACAGACCGACAATGAGCAGTTCTTC
few	-	TRBV7-9	TRBJ1-2	CASSLNAAQRGYTF	TGTGCCAGCAGCTTAAACGCGGCACAACGGGGCTACACCTTC
-	-	TRBV5-6	TRBJ1-5	CASSSSGQVYQPQHF	TGTGCCAGCAGCTCCTCGGGACAAGTTTATCAGCCCCAGCATTTT
-	-	TRBV11-3	TRBJ2-4	CASSLGGDGKNIQYF	TGTGCCAGCAGCTTAGGTGGGGACGGGAAAAACATTCAGTACTTC
-	TRBD1	TRBV27	TRBJ2-7	CASSPRTGYYEQYF	TGTGCCAGCAGTCCAAGGACAGGGTACTACGAGCAGTACTTC
-	-	TRBV21-1	TRBJ2-5	CASSKEVGGRAQQETQYF	TGTGCCAGCAGCAAAGAGGTTGGCGGGAGGGCCCAACAAGAGACCCAGTACTTC
few	-	TRBV25-1	TRBJ2-2	CASSGKGTGELFF	TGTGCCAGCAGTGGCAAAGGGACCGGGGAGCTGTTTTTT
-	TRBD2	TRBV10-3	TRBJ2-1	CAISRTSGRGYNEQFF	TGTGCCATCAGTAGGACTAGCGGGAGGGGCTACAATGAGCAGTTCTTC
-	-	TRBV10-3	TRBJ2-3	CAISGTLESGAQDTQYF	TGTGCCATCAGCGGGACCTTGGAGTCGGGGGCGCAAGATACGCAGTATTTT
-	-	TRBV4-3	TRBJ1-2	CASSQDQWGRTYGYTF	TGCGCCAGCAGCCAAGATCAATGGGGGCGCACCTATGGCTACACCTTC
-	TRBD1	TRBV11-2	TRBJ1-5	CASNTGDGNQPQHF	TGTGCCAGCAACACAGGGGACGGAAATCAGCCCCAGCATTTT
few	TRBD1	TRBV19	TRBJ2-2	CASRTGGANTGELFF	TGTGCCAGTAGGACAGGGGGCGCGAACACCGGGGAGCTGTTTTTT
-	TRBD1	TRBV7-8	TRBJ2-5	CASTPGTGLETQYF	TGTGCCAGCACCCCGGGGACAGGGCTCGAGACCCAGTACTTC
-	TRBD1	TRBV7-7	TRBJ2-5	CASSWGTGGQETQYF	TGTGCCAGCAGCTGGGGAACAGGGGGCCAAGAGACCCAGTACTTC
-	TRBD2	TRBV5-1	TRBJ2-5	CASSLVGSGGQETQYF	TGCGCCAGCAGCTTGGTCGGTAGCGGGGGCCAAGAGACCCAGTACTTC
-	-	TRBV7-9	TRBJ2-1	CASSSQSRDEQFF	TGTGCCAGCAGCTCGCAATCTAGGGATGAGCAGTTCTTC
-	-	TRBV19	TRBJ2-1	CASSSPPAEYNEQFF	TGTGCCAGTAGTTCCCCCCCCGCGGAGTACAATGAGCAGTTCTTC
-	-	TRBV7-2	TRBJ1-2	CASTFRRMEGYTF	TGTGCCAGCACCTTTAGGCGGATGGAGGGCTACACCTTC
-	TRBD1	TRBV5-6	TRBJ1-2	CASSLWDREFNGYTF	TGTGCCAGCAGCTTATGGGACAGGGAGTTTAATGGCTACACCTTC
-	-	TRBV2	TRBJ2-4	CASRIDTLAKNIQYF	TGTGCCAGCAGGATAGACACCTTAGCCAAAAACATTCAGTACTTC
once	-	TRBV5-5	TRBJ2-5	CASSSAETQYF	TGTGCCAGCAGCTCCGCTGAGACCCAGTACTTC
-	-	TRBV7-2	TRBJ1-1	CASSKAPAMNTEAFF	TGTGCCAGCAGCAAAGCTCCTGCGATGAACACTGAAGCTTTCTTT
-	-	TRBV13	TRBJ2-7	CASSPPGRDEQYF	TGTGCCAGCAGCCCTCCGGGGCGGGACGAGCAGTACTTC
-	TRBD2	TRBV7-9	TRBJ2-7	CASSLGGGSYEQYF	TGTGCCAGCAGCCTCGGGGGGGGCTCCTACGAGCAGTACTTC
-	-	TRBV7-2	TRBJ1-4	CASSLVAAGNEKLFF	TGTGCCAGCAGCTTAGTGGCAGCCGGTAATGAAAAACTGTTTTTT
-	TRBD1	TRBV5-6	TRBJ2-1	CASSPYQGALFF	TGTGCCAGCAGCCCTTACCAGGGGGCCCTGTTCTTC
once	TRBD2	TRBV7-2	TRBJ2-1	CASSLGLIAGGDNEQFF	TGTGCCAGCAGCTTAGGGTTAATAGCGGGAGGGGACAATGAGCAGTTCTTC
-	TRBD2	TRBV5-4	TRBJ2-3	CASSRASGLAGVADTQYF	TGTGCCAGCAGCCGCGCGAGCGGACTAGCGGGAGTGGCAGATACGCAGTATTTT
-	-	TRBV9	TRBJ2-7	CASSGRGGSSYEQYF	TGTGCCAGCAGCGGGCGGGGAGGAAGTTCCTACGAGCAGTACTTC
-	-	TRBV19	TRBJ1-2	CASSLRDIDYGYTF	TGTGCCAGTAGTCTCCGGGACATAGACTATGGCTACACCTTC
-	-	TRBV5-6	TRBJ2-2	CASSRRDAGELFF	TGTGCCAGCAGTCGTAGGGACGCCGGGGAGCTGTTTTTT
-	-	TRBV21-1	TRBJ1-2	CASSRTAPYGYTF	TGTGCCAGCAGCCGGACAGCTCCTTATGGCTACACCTTC
-	-	TRBV6-1	TRBJ2-7	CASRFGFYEQYF	TGTGCCAGCAGGTTCGGGTTTTACGAGCAGTACTTC
few	-	TRBV11-3	TRBJ1-5	CASRQRPRIRNQPQHF	TGTGCCAGCAGACAGCGGCCCCGTATTCGCAATCAGCCCCAGCATTTT